The subject of this entry is one T cell receptor beta chain. The sample originates from a study of shared clonotypes between healthy human individuals. The method was immunoSEQ multiplex PCR; TCRdb's version includes in-frame clones alone and lacks a portion of them. The table shows over a million clones, with 98% occurring only once. The source material was naive CD4+ T cells sorted from blood. The subset was: CD45RA+ positively selected. This clonotype was sampled from a man aged 25-45 years in good health.

Here the CDR3 DNA reads TGTGCCAGCAGTTACTCGAATTTGGTATCCGGGCACGGCTACACCTTC. Amino acid sequence: CASSYSNLVSGHGYTF. V is TRBV6-5 and J is TRBJ1-2; D unresolved. Germline CDR1 MNHEY, CDR2 SVGAGI. The CDR3 is 16 residues long. The V gene lost 0 bases and the J gene lost 8 bases, with 19 bases spanning the gap.